This T cell receptor (beta chain) was captured in a study of OX40 agonist ivuxolimab in advanced cancers. About the research overall: Three dose-escalation patients had partial responses: one with hepatocellular carcinoma and two with cutaneous melanoma.

General study points: Among the nonresponders, some also had low normalized T-cell clonal expansion.

The length of the CDR3 is 15 residues. Germline V lookup: CDR1 SGHRS, CDR2 YFSETQ. V lost 4 bases to trimming and J lost 0 bases; unmatched junction nucleotides: 3. This clone came up once. The antigen is not known. TCRdb keeps only in-frame clones here, not all; method: immunoSEQ multiplex PCR. Here the sample spans about 59,000 clones, less than 85% being singletons. The material was CD4+ or CD8+ T cells sorted from blood, obtained in a trial of the OX40 agonist ivuxolimab. This sequence originates from an adult with an advanced solid tumor such as melanoma, head and neck, liver or kidney cancer. V usage is TRBV5-1 and J usage is TRBJ1-2; 10 bases fit TRBD1. The chain's CDR3 is CASSRDRGANYGYTF. Written as DNA, the CDR3 is TGCGCCAGCAGCAGGGACAGGGGAGCTAACTATGGCTACACCTTC.